The sequence of this T cell receptor beta chain was determined in a study of T cell responses to AZD1222 COVID-19 vaccine. This CDR3 contains 21 residues. The V gene end was trimmed by 2 bases and the J gene end by 0 bases; junction bases not matched to a gene: 20. Germline CDR1 GTSNPN, CDR2 SVGIG (reference sequence). With regard to this clone: Its target is not known.

The protocol was immunoSEQ multiplex PCR, while the TCRdb copy is restricted to in-frame clones and leaves out a portion. The sample consists of 95,000 to 150,000 clones, around 89% of them appearing once. Whole-study results and caveats: A mostly white British donor set with more females was recruited, and clonal diversity was possibly underestimated. When two AZD1222 doses had been given, Spike-specific TCR breadth and depth rose. Baseline seropositives among AZD1222 recipients totaled only 5 to 7.

The TCR originated in an adult in good health. This rearrangement joins TRBV30 to TRBJ2-7, with 12 positions matching TRBD2. The input for sequencing was peripheral blood, taken on day 0 of MenACWY control vaccination. CDR3 nucleotide sequence: TGTGCCTGGAGTCCCCAACAAGAGACTAGCGGGAGCCGGTATAGCTCCTACGAGCAGTACTTC. Amino acids: CAWSPQQETSGSRYSSYEQYF.